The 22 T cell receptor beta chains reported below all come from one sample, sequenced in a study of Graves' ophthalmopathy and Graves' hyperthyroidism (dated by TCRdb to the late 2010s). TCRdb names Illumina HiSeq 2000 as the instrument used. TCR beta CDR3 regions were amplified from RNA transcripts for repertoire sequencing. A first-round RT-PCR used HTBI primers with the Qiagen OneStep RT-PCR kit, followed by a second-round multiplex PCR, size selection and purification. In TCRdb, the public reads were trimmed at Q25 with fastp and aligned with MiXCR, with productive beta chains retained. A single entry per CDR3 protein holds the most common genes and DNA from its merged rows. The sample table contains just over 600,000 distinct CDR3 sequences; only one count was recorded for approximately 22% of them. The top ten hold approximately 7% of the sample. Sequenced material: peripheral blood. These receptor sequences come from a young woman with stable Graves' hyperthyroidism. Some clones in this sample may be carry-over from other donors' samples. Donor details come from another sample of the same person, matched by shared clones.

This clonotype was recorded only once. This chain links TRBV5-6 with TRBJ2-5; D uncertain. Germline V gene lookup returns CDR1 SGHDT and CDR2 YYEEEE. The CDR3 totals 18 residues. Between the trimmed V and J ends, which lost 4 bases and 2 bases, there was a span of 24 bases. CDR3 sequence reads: CASSPGTYSTRPQETQYF. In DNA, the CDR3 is TGTGCCAGCAGCCCCGGAACTTATTCAACAAGGCCTCAAGAGACCCAGTACTTC.

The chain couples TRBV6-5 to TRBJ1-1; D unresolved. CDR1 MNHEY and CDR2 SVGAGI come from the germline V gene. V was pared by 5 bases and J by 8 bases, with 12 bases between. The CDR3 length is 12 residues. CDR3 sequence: CASSPSGMEAFF. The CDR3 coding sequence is TGTGCCAGCAGTCCCTCGGGCATGGAAGCTTTCTTT.

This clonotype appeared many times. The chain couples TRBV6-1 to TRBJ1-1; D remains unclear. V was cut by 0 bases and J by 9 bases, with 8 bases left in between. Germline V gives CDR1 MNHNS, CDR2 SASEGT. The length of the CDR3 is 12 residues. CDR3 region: CASSEAQRKAFF. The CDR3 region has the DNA TGTGCCAGCAGTGAAGCTCAGCGGAAAGCTTTCTTT.

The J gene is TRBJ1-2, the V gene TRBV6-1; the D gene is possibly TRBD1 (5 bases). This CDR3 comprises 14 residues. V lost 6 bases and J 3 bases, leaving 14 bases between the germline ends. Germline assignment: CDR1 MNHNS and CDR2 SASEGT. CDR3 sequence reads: CASRGGGRDYGYTF. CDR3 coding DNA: TGTGCCAGCAGGGGCGGGGGGAGAGACTATGGCTACACCTTC.

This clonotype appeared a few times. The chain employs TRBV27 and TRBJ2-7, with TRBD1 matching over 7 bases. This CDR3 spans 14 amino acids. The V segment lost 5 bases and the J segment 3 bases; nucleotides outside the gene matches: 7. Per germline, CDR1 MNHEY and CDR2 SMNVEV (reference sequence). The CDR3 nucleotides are TGTGCCAGCAGTCTCCACAGGGGTATCTACGAGCAGTACTTC. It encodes CASSLHRGIYEQYF.

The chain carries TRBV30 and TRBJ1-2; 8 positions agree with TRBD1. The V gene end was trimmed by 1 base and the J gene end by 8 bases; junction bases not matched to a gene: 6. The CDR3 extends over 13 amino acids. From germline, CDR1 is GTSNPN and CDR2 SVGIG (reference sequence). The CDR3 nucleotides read TGTGCCTGGAGTGGGGGGACAGGTGTAGGCTACACCTTC. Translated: CAWSGGTGVGYTF.

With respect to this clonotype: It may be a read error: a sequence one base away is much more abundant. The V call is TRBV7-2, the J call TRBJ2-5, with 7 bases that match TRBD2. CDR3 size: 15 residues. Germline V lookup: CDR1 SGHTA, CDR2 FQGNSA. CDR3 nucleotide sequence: TGTGCCAGCAGCCCCAAGCGGGATTTACAAGAGACCAAGTACTTC. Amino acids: CASSPKRDLQETKYF. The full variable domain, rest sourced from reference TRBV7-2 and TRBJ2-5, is GAGVSQSPSNKVTEKGKDVELRCDPISGHTALYWYRQSLGQGLEFLIYFQGNSAPDKSGLPSDRFSAERTGGSVSTLTIQRTQQEDSAVYLCASSPKRDLQETKYFGPGTRLLVL.

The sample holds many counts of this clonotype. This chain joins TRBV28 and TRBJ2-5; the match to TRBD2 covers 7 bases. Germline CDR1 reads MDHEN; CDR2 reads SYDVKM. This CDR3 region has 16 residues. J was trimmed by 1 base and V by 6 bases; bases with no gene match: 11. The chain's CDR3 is CASRIRLASIQETQYF. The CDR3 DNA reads TGTGCCAGCAGGATAAGACTAGCCTCGATCCAAGAGACCCAGTACTTC.

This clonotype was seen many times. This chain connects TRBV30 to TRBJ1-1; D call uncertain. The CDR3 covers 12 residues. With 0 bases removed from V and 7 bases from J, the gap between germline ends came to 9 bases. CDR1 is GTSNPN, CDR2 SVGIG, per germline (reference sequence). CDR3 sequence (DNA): TGTGCCTGGAGTGTAATGATGGGTGAAGCTTTCTTT. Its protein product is CAWSVMMGEAFF. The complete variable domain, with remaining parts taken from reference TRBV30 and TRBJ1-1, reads SQTIHQWPATLVQPVGSPLSLECTVEGTSNPNLYWYRQAAGRGLQLLFYSVGIGQISSEVPQNLSASRPQDRQFILSSKKLLLSDSGFYLCAWSVMMGEAFFGQGTRLTVV.

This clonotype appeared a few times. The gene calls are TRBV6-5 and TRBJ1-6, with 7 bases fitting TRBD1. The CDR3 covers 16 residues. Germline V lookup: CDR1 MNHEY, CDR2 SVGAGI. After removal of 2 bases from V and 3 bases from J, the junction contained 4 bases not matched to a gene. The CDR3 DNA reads TGTGCCAGCAGTTACCCGACAGGGCTCTATAATTCACCCCTCCACTTT. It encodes CASSYPTGLYNSPLHF.

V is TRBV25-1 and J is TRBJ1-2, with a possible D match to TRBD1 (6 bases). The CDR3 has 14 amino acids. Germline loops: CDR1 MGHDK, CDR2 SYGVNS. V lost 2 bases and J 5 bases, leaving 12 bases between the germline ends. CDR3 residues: CASSESGGAYGYTF. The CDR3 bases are TGTGCCAGCAGTGAAAGTGGGGGCGCGTATGGCTACACCTTC.

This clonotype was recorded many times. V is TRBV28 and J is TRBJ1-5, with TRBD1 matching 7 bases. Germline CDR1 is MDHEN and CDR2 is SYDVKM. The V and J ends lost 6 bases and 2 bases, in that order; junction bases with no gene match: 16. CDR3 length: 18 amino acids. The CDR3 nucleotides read TGTGCCAGCAGCCGACCACAGGGGAAGGGACGAGGCAATCAGCCCCAGCATTTT. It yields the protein CASSRPQGKGRGNQPQHF.

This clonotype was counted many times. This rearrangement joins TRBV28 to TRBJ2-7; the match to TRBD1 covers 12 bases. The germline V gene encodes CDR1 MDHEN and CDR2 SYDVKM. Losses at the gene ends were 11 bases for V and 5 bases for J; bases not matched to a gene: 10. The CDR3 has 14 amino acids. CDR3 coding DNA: TGTGCCGGCTCATCGGGACAGGGGGCGGACGAGCAGTACTTC. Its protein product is CAGSSGQGADEQYF. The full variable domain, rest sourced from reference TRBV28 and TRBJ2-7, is DVKVTQSSRYLVKRTGEKVFLECVQDMDHENMFWYRQDPGLGLRLIYFSYDVKMKEKGDIPEGYSVSREKKERFSLILESASTNQTSMYLCAGSSGQGADEQYFGPGTRLTVT.

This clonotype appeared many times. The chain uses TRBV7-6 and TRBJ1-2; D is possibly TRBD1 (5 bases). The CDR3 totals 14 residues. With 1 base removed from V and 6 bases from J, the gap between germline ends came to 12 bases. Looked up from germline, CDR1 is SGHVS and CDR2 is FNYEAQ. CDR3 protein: CASSLDTGKDGYTF. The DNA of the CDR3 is TGTGCCAGCAGCTTAGATACAGGCAAGGATGGCTACACCTTC.

CDR3 sequence (DNA): TGCAGTGCTAGCGGGGAGGGATCAGCGGGGGGGCCTAGAGAGACCCAGTACTTC. Its protein is CSASGEGSAGGPRETQYF. J is TRBJ2-5 and V is TRBV20-1, with 10 bases aligning to TRBD2. V trimming: 3 bases; J trimming: 4 bases; junction bases outside the gene matches: 17. The CDR3 loop spans 18 amino acids. CDR1 and CDR2 (germline): DFQATT, SNEGSKA (reference sequence).

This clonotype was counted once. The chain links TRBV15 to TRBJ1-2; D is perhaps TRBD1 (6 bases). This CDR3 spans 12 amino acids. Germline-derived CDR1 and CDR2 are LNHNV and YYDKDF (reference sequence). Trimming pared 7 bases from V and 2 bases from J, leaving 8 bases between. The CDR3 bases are TGTGCCACCAAGGGGGAGAACTATGGCTACACCTTC. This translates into CATKGENYGYTF.

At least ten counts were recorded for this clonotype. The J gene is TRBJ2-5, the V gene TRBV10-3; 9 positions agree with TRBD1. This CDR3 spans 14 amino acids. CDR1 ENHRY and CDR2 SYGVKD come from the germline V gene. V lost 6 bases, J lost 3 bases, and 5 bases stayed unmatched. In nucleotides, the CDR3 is TGTGCCATCAGCAAGACAGGGGGGGAAGAGACCCAGTACTTC. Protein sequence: CAISKTGGEETQYF.

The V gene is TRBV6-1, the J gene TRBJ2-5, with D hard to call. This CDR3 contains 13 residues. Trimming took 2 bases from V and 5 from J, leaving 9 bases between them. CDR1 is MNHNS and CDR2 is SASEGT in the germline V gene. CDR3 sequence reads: CASSELRQETQYF. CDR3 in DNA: TGTGCCAGCAGTGAACTGAGGCAGGAGACCCAGTACTTC.

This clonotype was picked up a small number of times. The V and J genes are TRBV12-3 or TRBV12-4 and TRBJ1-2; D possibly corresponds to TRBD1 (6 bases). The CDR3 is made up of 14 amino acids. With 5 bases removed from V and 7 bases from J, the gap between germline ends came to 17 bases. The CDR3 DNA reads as TGTGCCAGCAGTCCCATGGGGGCCACGAGTGGCTACACCTTC. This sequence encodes CASSPMGATSGYTF.

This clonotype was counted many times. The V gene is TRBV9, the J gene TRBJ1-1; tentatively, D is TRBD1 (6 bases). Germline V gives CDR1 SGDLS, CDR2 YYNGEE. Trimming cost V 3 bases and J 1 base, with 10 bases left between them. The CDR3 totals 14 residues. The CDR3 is CASSAGHQNTEAFF. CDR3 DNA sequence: TGTGCCAGCAGCGCGGGACACCAGAACACTGAAGCTTTCTTT.

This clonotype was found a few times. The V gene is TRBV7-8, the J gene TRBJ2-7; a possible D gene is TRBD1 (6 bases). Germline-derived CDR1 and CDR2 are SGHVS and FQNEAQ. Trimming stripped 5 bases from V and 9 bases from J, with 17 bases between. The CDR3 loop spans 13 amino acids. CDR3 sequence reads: CASSPGRTGWQYF. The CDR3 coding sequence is TGTGCCAGCAGCCCGGGGAGAACAGGGTGGCAGTACTTC.

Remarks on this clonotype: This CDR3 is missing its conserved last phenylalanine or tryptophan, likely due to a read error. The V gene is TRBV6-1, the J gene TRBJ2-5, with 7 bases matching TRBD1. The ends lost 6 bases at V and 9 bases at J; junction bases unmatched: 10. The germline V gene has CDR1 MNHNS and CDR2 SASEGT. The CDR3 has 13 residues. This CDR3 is CASRETGVQSQYY. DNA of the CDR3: TGTGCCAGCAGGGAAACAGGGGTACAGTCCCAGTACTAC.